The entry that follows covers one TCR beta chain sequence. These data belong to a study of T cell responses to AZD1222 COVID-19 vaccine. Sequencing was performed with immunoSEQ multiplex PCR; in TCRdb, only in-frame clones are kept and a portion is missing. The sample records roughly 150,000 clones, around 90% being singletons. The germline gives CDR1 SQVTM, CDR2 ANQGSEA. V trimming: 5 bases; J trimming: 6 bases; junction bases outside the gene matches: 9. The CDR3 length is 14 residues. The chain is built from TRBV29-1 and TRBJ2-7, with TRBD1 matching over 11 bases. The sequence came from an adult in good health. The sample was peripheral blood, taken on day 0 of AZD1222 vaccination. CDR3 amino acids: CSVIIGTGGSEQYF. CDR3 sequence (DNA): TGCAGCGTTATCATAGGGACAGGGGGAAGCGAGCAGTACTTC.